A few counts support the clone carrying this TCR beta chain. TCRdb re-called the 5' RACE reads with MiXCR, one entry per CDR3 protein. The sample carries under 1 million distinct CDR3 sequences, about 12% recorded once. Per germline, CDR1 MNHNS and CDR2 SASEGT. This CDR3 is built from 15 residues. Trimming removed 4 bases from V and 5 bases from J; junction bases left unmatched: 5. The sample originates from a study of identical twins. The same sample was also studied in work on yellow fever vaccine responses in identical twins.

What was sequenced was PBMCs. This sequence was found in a woman aged 18 to 35 in good health. The rearrangement uses TRBV6-1 and TRBJ2-2, with 9 bases fitting TRBD2. CDR3 nucleotides: TGTGCCAGCAGTGGGACTAGCGATCTAACCGGGGAGCTGTTTTTT. This encodes CASSGTSDLTGELFF.